These 9 T cell receptor beta chains were sequenced from one sample in a study of identical twins. Via MiXCR, TCRdb re-called the 5' RACE reads, giving one row per CDR3 protein. Of roughly 250,000 distinct CDR3 sequences in the sample, more than 12% were seen once. Sequencing used memory (CD45RO+) T cells sorted from blood. These receptors were taken from a woman between 18 and 29 years old in good health.

The J gene is TRBJ2-6, the V gene TRBV5-1; tentatively, D is TRBD1 (5 bases). Germline lookup yields CDR1 SGHRS and CDR2 YFSETQ. This CDR3 is 17 amino acids long. Trimming took off 0 bases at V and 0 bases at J, with 10 bases between the two ends. CDR3 in amino acids: CASSLEDTSSGANVLTF. CDR3 sequence (DNA): TGCGCCAGCAGCTTGGAGGACACAAGCTCTGGGGCCAACGTCCTGACTTTC. Drawing the rest from reference TRBV5-1 and TRBJ2-6, the complete variable domain is KAGVTQTPRYLIKTRGQQVTLSCSPISGHRSVSWYQQTPGQGLQFLFEYFSETQRNKGNFPGRFSGRQFSNSRSEMNVSTLELGDSALYLCASSLEDTSSGANVLTFGAGSRLTVL.

This clonotype has a count of ten or more. The rearrangement uses TRBV5-1 and TRBJ2-1; no clear D. This CDR3 is built from 13 residues. Germline CDR1 reads SGHRS; CDR2 reads YFSETQ. V lost 9 bases and J 7 bases, leaving 17 bases between the germline ends. The chain's CDR3 is CATRGGPNNEQFF. CDR3 nucleotides: TGCGCCACCCGAGGTGGGCCTAATAATGAGCAGTTCTTC.

V gene TRBV7-9 combines with J gene TRBJ2-1; D uncertain. The germline gives CDR1 SEHNR, CDR2 FQNEAQ (reference sequence). Trimming stripped 3 bases from V and 6 bases from J, with 12 bases between. CDR3 size: 14 residues. The CDR3 bases are TGTGCCAGCAGCTTCGGTAGCTCCCTCAATGAGCAGTTCTTC. Translation gives CASSFGSSLNEQFF.

The V call is TRBV20-1, the J call TRBJ2-2; TRBD2 matches at 14 bases. J was trimmed by 5 bases and V by 5 bases; bases with no gene match: 4. The CDR3 has 15 residues. CDR1 is DFQATT, CDR2 SNEGSKA, per germline (reference sequence). In nucleotides, the CDR3 is TGCAGTGCTCAACGGACTAGCGGGGGGACCGGGGAGCTGTTTTTT. Its translation is CSAQRTSGGTGELFF.

The CDR3 sequence: CASSEEPGRHQPQHF. The CDR3 nucleotides are TGTGCCAGCAGCGAAGAGCCGGGACGGCATCAGCCCCAGCATTTT. The chain uses TRBV5-5 and TRBJ1-5, with TRBD1 as a possible D gene (5 bases). The CDR3 length is 15 residues. Germline-derived CDR1 and CDR2 are SGHKS and YYEKEE (reference sequence). V was shortened by 4 bases and J by 5 bases, with 16 bases between the two germline ends.

The V call is TRBV5-1, the J call TRBJ2-7; D gene uncertain. Trimming took 0 bases from V and 7 from J, leaving 11 bases between them. Per the germline V gene, CDR1 is SGHRS and CDR2 is YFSETQ. The CDR3 loop spans 13 amino acids. The CDR3 loop reads CASSLARLEEQYF. The CDR3 region has the DNA TGCGCCAGCAGCTTGGCCCGACTTGAAGAGCAGTACTTC.

V is TRBV27 and J is TRBJ2-1; 9 nucleotides align to TRBD1. Germline CDR1 MNHEY, CDR2 SMNVEV (reference sequence). V dropped 8 bases and J dropped 6; count of bases not matched to a gene: 11. This CDR3 is 15 amino acids long. The CDR3 sequence: CASRTSGTGPNEQFF. In DNA, the CDR3 is TGTGCCAGCCGAACTTCCGGGACAGGGCCCAATGAGCAGTTCTTC.

This clonotype has only a few counts. The V gene is TRBV4-2, the J gene TRBJ2-2; D is unresolved. Deletions cut 4 bases from V and 0 bases from J, with 21 bases between. The germline CDR1 and CDR2 sequences are LGHNA and YNFKEQ. This CDR3 has 19 residues. In nucleotides, the CDR3 is TGTGCCAGCAGCCCTTTCATGTGGGTACCACCCCCGAACACCGGGGAGCTGTTTTTT. This codes for CASSPFMWVPPPNTGELFF.

This clonotype has only a few counts. The V and J genes are TRBV29-1 and TRBJ1-1; 7 bases align to TRBD1. This CDR3 is 15 amino acids long. V was clipped by 2 bases and J by 1 base; unmatched bases: 7. Germline V lookup: CDR1 SQVTM, CDR2 ANQGSEA. CDR3 loop: CSVERSTGRNTEAFF. The CDR3, as DNA: TGCAGCGTTGAAAGGTCGACAGGGCGGAACACTGAAGCTTTCTTT. The full variable domain, in which reference TRBV29-1 and TRBJ1-1 provide the parts outside the CDR3, is SAVISQKPSRDICQRGTSLTIQCQVDSQVTMMFWYRQQPGQSLTLIATANQGSEATYESGFVIDKFPISRPNLTFSTLTVSNMSPEDSSIYLCSVERSTGRNTEAFFGQGTRLTVV.